This TCR beta chain derives from a study of T cell repertoires in cytomegalovirus infection. On the study more broadly: In the study, CMV epitopes included recently identified HLA-C-restricted and well-studied HLA-B-restricted ones. Study results and limitations: Across the ex vivo response, the dominant clonotypes were HLA-C-restricted CMV-specific TCR beta clonotypes.

This clonotype was found a few times. Its antigen is undetermined. TCRdb reprocessed the reads with MiXCR, giving one entry per CDR3 protein. This repertoire shows approximately 110,000 distinct CDR3 sequences, about 33% found once; its top ten account for about 40%. This CDR3 has 14 residues. Deletions cut 5 bases from V and 0 bases from J, with 10 bases between. Germline-derived CDR1 and CDR2 are SGHTA and FQGNSA. The chain combines TRBV7-2 with TRBJ1-2; perhaps TRBD1 as D (6 bases). The sequence came from a human donor in good health (CMV status not recorded). Some clones in this sample may be carry-over from other donors' samples. The sequencing used CD8+ T cells from cultured PBMCs, collected from culture after CMV antigen stimulation. DNA of the CDR3: TGTGCCAGCAGCCAAGGGGGGGCTAACTATGGCTACACCTTC. Its translation is CASSQGGANYGYTF.